The 24 T cell receptor beta chains in this list originate from one sample, sequenced in a study of T cell repertoires in cytomegalovirus infection. No antigen is known for these receptors. TCRdb reprocessed the reads via MiXCR and lists one record per CDR3 protein. Of roughly 990,000 distinct CDR3 sequences in the sample, roughly 30% were seen once. Specimen: cultured CD8+ T cells from PBMCs, collected from culture after CMV antigen stimulation. The receptors here all came from a human donor in good health (CMV status not recorded). Some clones in this sample may be carry-over from other donors' samples.

The sample holds a few counts of this clonotype. The chain joins TRBV7-9 to TRBJ2-7; D is unclear. Germline CDR1 is SEHNR and CDR2 is FQNEAQ (reference sequence). This CDR3 region has 12 residues. Trimming pared 4 bases from V and 7 bases from J, leaving 11 bases between. In DNA, the CDR3 is TGTGCCAGCAGCTCCACACCGAAAGAGCAGTACTTC. It specifies CASSSTPKEQYF.

This clonotype came up a few times. V is TRBV4-1 and J is TRBJ2-1, with 10 bases lining up with TRBD1. Germline CDR1 and CDR2: MGHRA and YSYEKL. This CDR3 is 16 amino acids long. Trimming took 0 bases from V and 8 from J; bases not matched to a gene: 7. CDR3 residues: CASSQDLGQGFDEQFF. The DNA of the CDR3 is TGCGCCAGCAGCCAAGACCTGGGACAGGGGTTTGATGAGCAGTTCTTC.

The rearrangement uses TRBV10-3 and TRBJ2-2; no definite D call. V was pared by 3 bases and J by 1 base, with 9 bases between. The CDR3 is made up of 15 amino acids. Germline V gene data show CDR1 as ENHRY and CDR2 as SYGVKD. In DNA, the CDR3 is TGTGCCATCAGTGACTCGGCCAGGAACACCGGGGAGCTGTTTTTT. As protein: CAISDSARNTGELFF.

This clonotype appeared a few times. DNA of the CDR3: TGTGCCAGCACCGATACAGGGGCCAATGAGCAGTTCTTC. Translation gives CASTDTGANEQFF. The chain recombines TRBV7-6 with TRBJ2-1; 7 bases match TRBD1. Germline V gene sequence: CDR1 SGHVS, CDR2 FNYEAQ. The CDR3 has 13 residues. J lost 6 bases, V lost 7 bases, and 6 bases had no gene match.

CDR3 sequence reads: CASSLSSPDGAFF. For the CDR3, the DNA is TGTGCCAGCAGCTTATCCTCCCCCGACGGGGCTTTCTTT. This rearrangement joins TRBV7-9 to TRBJ1-1; D not resolved. The CDR3 length is 13 residues. In germline, CDR1 is SEHNR, CDR2 FQNEAQ (reference sequence). Trimming cost V 2 bases and J 11 bases, with 15 bases left between them.

This clonotype appeared many times. The chain couples TRBV28 to TRBJ2-1; D is tentatively TRBD1 or TRBD2 (6 bases each). Germline values: CDR1 MDHEN, CDR2 SYDVKM. The V and J ends lost 8 bases and 3 bases respectively, with 14 bases between them. CDR3 size: 14 residues. CDR3 DNA sequence: TGTGCCAGCGGAGGGGTGGACAGCTACAATGAGCAGTTCTTC. It yields the protein CASGGVDSYNEQFF.

V gene TRBV9 combines with J gene TRBJ1-1; unclear D gene. Germline-derived CDR1 and CDR2 are SGDLS and YYNGEE. Trimming stripped 1 base from V and 0 bases from J, with 13 bases between. CDR3 size: 16 residues. Written as DNA, the CDR3 is TGTGCCAGCAGCGTAAGGGAAGGGTCAGTGAACACTGAAGCTTTCTTT. Translation gives CASSVREGSVNTEAFF.

This clonotype has ten or more counts. The V call is TRBV14, the J call TRBJ2-7, with D possibly TRBD1 on 5 matching bases. The V and J ends lost 3 bases and 3 bases respectively, with 12 bases between them. CDR1 and CDR2 from the germline V gene are SGHDN and FVKESK. The CDR3 is made up of 14 amino acids. CDR3 nucleotide sequence: TGTGCCAGCAGCCACACAGATAGGGGCTACGAGCAGTACTTC. Translation gives CASSHTDRGYEQYF.

This clonotype came up once. This may be a read error, as it is one base from a much larger clone. The chain recombines TRBV7-6 with TRBJ2-1; 8 bases are a match to TRBD1. V was clipped by 2 bases and J by 2 bases; unmatched bases: 5. Germline CDR1 reads SGHVS; CDR2 reads FNYEAQ. The CDR3 totals 16 residues. CDR3 in amino acids: CASSLRGQEAYNEQFF. As DNA, the CDR3 is TGTGCCAGCAGCTTAAGGGGACAGGAGGCCTACAATGAGCAGTTCTTC.

The CDR3 protein is CASSLGGGMGKNIQYF. CDR3 in DNA: TGTGCCAGCAGCTTGGGGGGGGGGATGGGCAAAAACATTCAGTACTTC. This chain joins TRBV5-6 and TRBJ2-4, with TRBD2 identical over 7 bases. After removal of 0 bases from V and 3 bases from J, the junction contained 6 bases not matched to a gene. Germline CDR1 SGHDT, CDR2 YYEEEE. The CDR3 has 16 amino acids.

The rearrangement uses TRBV28 and TRBJ2-4; the D gene could be TRBD1 or TRBD2 (5 bases each). CDR1 MDHEN and CDR2 SYDVKM come from the germline V gene. Trimming stripped 6 bases from V and 0 bases from J, with 18 bases between. CDR3 length: 17 residues. This CDR3 is CASSPDRDGLAKNIQYF. CDR3 coding DNA: TGTGCCAGCAGCCCCGACCGGGACGGACTAGCCAAAAACATTCAGTACTTC.

This clonotype showed up just a few times. In DNA, the CDR3 is TGTGCCATCAGTGGTGAGGGGGTAAGATACGAGCAGTACGTC. It specifies CAISGEGVRYEQYV. The rearrangement links TRBV10-3 to TRBJ2-7; D might be TRBD1 (6 bases). This CDR3 spans 14 amino acids. The V end lost 4 bases, the J end lost 4 bases, and 14 bases lay between the germline ends. Germline V gene lookup returns CDR1 ENHRY and CDR2 SYGVKD.

V usage is TRBV12-3 or TRBV12-4 and J usage is TRBJ2-7; 7 nucleotides line up with TRBD2. This CDR3 has 16 amino acids. V shed 7 bases, J shed 5 bases, and the junction held 17 bases outside the gene matches. As DNA, the CDR3 is TGTGCCAGCACCCCTACTTCGGGACTACTCGGAGACGAGCAGTACTTC. Translation gives CASTPTSGLLGDEQYF.

This clonotype showed up many times. The rearrangement links TRBV28 to TRBJ1-1, with D perhaps TRBD1 (6 bases). The CDR3 is 14 amino acids. Deletions cut 3 bases from V and 1 base from J, with 9 bases between. From germline, CDR1 is MDHEN and CDR2 SYDVKM. The CDR3 region is CASSFTGTNTEAFF. As DNA, the CDR3 is TGTGCCAGCAGTTTCACAGGGACGAACACTGAAGCTTTCTTT. Looking up the rest from reference TRBV28 and TRBJ1-1 gives the full variable domain: DVKVTQSSRYLVKRTGEKVFLECVQDMDHENMFWYRQDPGLGLRLIYFSYDVKMKEKGDIPEGYSVSREKKERFSLILESASTNQTSMYLCASSFTGTNTEAFFGQGTRLTVV.

This clonotype was picked up a small number of times. The chain employs TRBV7-8 and TRBJ2-1; D is ambiguous. V was cut by 4 bases and J by 3 bases, with 10 bases left in between. The CDR3 is made up of 14 amino acids. CDR1 is SGHVS, CDR2 FQNEAQ, per germline. The CDR3 region is CASSSEGFYNEQFF. As DNA, the CDR3 is TGTGCCAGCAGCTCGGAAGGGTTCTACAATGAGCAGTTCTTC. Filled out from reference TRBV7-8 and TRBJ2-1, the complete variable domain reads GAGVSQSPRYKVAKRGQDVALRCDPISGHVSLFWYQQALGQGPEFLTYFQNEAQLDKSGLPSDRFFAERPEGSVSTLKIQRTQQEDSAVYLCASSSEGFYNEQFFGPGTRLTVL.

V is TRBV7-8 and J is TRBJ2-2, with unresolved D. V gave up 3 bases and J gave up 3 bases, with 11 bases separating them. Germline lookup yields CDR1 SGHVS and CDR2 FQNEAQ. The CDR3 is made up of 15 amino acids. The CDR3: CASSFPSKYTGELFF. DNA for the CDR3: TGTGCCAGCAGCTTCCCCTCGAAATACACCGGGGAGCTGTTTTTT.

This clonotype has more than one count but fewer than ten. The chain combines TRBV27 with TRBJ2-7; D call uncertain. The germline CDR1 and CDR2 sequences are MNHEY and SMNVEV (reference sequence). V lost 0 bases, J lost 3 bases, and 6 bases lay in between. The length of the CDR3 is 13 residues. The CDR3 nucleotides read TGTGCCAGCAGTTTATCGATCGACTACGAGCAGTACGTC. As protein: CASSLSIDYEQYV.

V is TRBV4-3 and J is TRBJ2-5, with 9 nucleotides matching TRBD2. V lost 5 bases to trimming and J lost 1 base; unmatched junction nucleotides: 8. CDR1 LGHNA and CDR2 YSLEER come from the germline V gene. The CDR3 runs to 16 residues. In DNA form, the CDR3 reads TGCGCCAGCAGCAAGGAGCGGGGGGCCCTCCAAGAGACCCAGTACTTC. Residues: CASSKERGALQETQYF.

This clonotype appeared a few times. The chain couples TRBV7-6 to TRBJ2-2; 10 bases align to TRBD1. This CDR3 spans 17 amino acids. J gave up 4 bases and V 5 bases, and 10 bases lay outside the gene matches. Germline V lookup: CDR1 SGHVS, CDR2 FNYEAQ. The CDR3 region is CASSHPRTGGSTGELFF. The CDR3 coding sequence is TGTGCCAGCAGCCATCCGAGGACAGGGGGTTCCACCGGGGAGCTGTTTTTT.

This clonotype came up a few times. The rearrangement uses TRBV7-9 and TRBJ2-5; a possible D gene is TRBD1 (6 bases). This CDR3 contains 14 residues. The germline V gene has CDR1 SEHNR and CDR2 FQNEAQ (reference sequence). V was trimmed by 6 bases and J by 0 bases, leaving 11 bases between them. CDR3 bases: TGTGCCAGCAGTCATCGGGACAACCAAGAGACCCAGTACTTC. Its protein is CASSHRDNQETQYF. Filled out from reference TRBV7-9 and TRBJ2-5, the complete variable domain reads DTGVSQNPRHKITKRGQNVTFRCDPISEHNRLYWYRQTLGQGPEFLTYFQNEAQLEKSRLLSDRFSAERPKGSFSTLEIQRTEQGDSAMYLCASSHRDNQETQYFGPGTRLLVL.

This chain uses TRBV27 with TRBJ1-4, with D tentatively TRBD1 (6 bases). Trimming left V 3 bases short and J 4 bases short, with 15 bases between. The CDR3 contains 16 residues. Germline V CDR1 and CDR2: MNHEY, SMNVEV (reference sequence). The chain's CDR3 is CASSLAAGEYNEKLFF. Here the CDR3 DNA reads TGTGCCAGCAGTTTGGCGGCAGGGGAATATAATGAAAAACTGTTTTTT.

This clonotype came up many times. The chain carries TRBV7-6 and TRBJ2-5; TRBD1 agrees at 7 bases. V trimming: 1 base; J trimming: 5 bases; junction bases outside the gene matches: 4. Germline CDR1 and CDR2: SGHVS and FNYEAQ. The CDR3 consists of 14 residues. CDR3 bases: TGTGCCAGCAGCTTAGGGACAGGTCAGGAGACCCAGTACTTC. It codes for CASSLGTGQETQYF.

In its sample, this clonotype was seen many times. The chain links TRBV7-8 to TRBJ2-3; 12 bases are a match to TRBD2. The CDR3 is 17 amino acids. J lost 2 bases, V lost 5 bases, and 8 bases had no gene match. CDR1 and CDR2 from the germline V gene are SGHVS and FQNEAQ. The CDR3 loop is CASSHRLAGDYTDTQYF. The CDR3 DNA reads as TGTGCCAGCAGCCACCGACTAGCGGGGGATTACACAGATACGCAGTATTTT.

This clonotype was seen a few times. V gene TRBV6-6 combines with J gene TRBJ2-1; TRBD2 agrees at 10 bases. Germline V gene lookup returns CDR1 MNHNY and CDR2 SVGAGI (reference sequence). The ends lost 0 bases at V and 6 bases at J; junction bases unmatched: 5. The CDR3 extends over 16 amino acids. The CDR3 DNA follows: TGTGCCAGCAGTTACTCGTCGCTAGCGGGGGTCAATGAGCAGTTCTTC. Encoded protein: CASSYSSLAGVNEQFF.